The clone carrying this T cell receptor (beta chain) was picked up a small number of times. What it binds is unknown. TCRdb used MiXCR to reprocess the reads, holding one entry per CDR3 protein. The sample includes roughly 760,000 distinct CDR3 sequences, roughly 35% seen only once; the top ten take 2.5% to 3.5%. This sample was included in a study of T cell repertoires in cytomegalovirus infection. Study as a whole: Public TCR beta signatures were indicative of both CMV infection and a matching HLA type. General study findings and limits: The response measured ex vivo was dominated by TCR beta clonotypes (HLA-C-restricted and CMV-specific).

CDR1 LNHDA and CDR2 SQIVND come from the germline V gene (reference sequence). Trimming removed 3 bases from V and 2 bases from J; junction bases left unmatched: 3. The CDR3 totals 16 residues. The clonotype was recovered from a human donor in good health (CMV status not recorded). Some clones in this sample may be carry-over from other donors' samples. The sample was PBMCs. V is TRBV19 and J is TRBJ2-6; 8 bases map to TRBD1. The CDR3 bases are TGTGCCAGTAGTATCCCGACAGGGGCTGGGGCCAACGTCCTGACTTTC. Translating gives CASSIPTGAGANVLTF.